The 18 T cell receptor beta chains below all came from one sample that was sequenced in a study of cytomegalovirus exposure and HLA in healthy donors. Assay: immunoSEQ multiplex PCR; the TCRdb copy retains only in-frame clones and omits some. The sample contains about 240,000 clones, 70% to 90% of which appear only once. Sequenced: PBMCs. All receptors come from a woman aged 25 to 39 in good health and CMV-seropositive.

This chain uses TRBV4-1 with TRBJ2-1; 12 bases agree with TRBD2. The CDR3 totals 16 residues. Per the germline V gene, CDR1 is MGHRA and CDR2 is YSYEKL. Trimming at V came to 3 bases and at J to 5 bases, leaving 5 bases not matched to a gene. The CDR3 spells CASSHLGLAGDNEQFF. CDR3 coding DNA: TGCGCCAGCAGCCACCTGGGACTAGCGGGCGACAATGAGCAGTTCTTC.

This clone was observed a few times. CDR3 sequence: CASSRTGDYGYTF. As DNA, the CDR3 is TGTGCCAGCAGTCGGACAGGGGACTATGGCTACACCTTC. This rearrangement joins TRBV27 to TRBJ1-2; the match to TRBD1 covers 9 bases. Trimming at V came to 5 bases and at J to 3 bases, leaving 1 base not matched to a gene. Germline CDR1 and CDR2: MNHEY and SMNVEV (reference sequence). This CDR3 has 13 amino acids.

This sequence joins TRBV5-1 and TRBJ2-7; 7 bases match TRBD1. Trimming removed 5 bases from V and 3 bases from J; junction bases left unmatched: 5. Per germline, CDR1 SGHRS and CDR2 YFSETQ. CDR3 length equals 13 residues. The CDR3 nucleotides read TGCGCCAGCAGTTGGGACAGAATCTACGAGCAGTACTTC. This codes for CASSWDRIYEQYF.

This rearrangement joins TRBV7-9 to TRBJ2-5; a weak D match, TRBD2 (7 bases). Trimming took 5 bases from V and 4 from J, leaving 11 bases between them. CDR1 and CDR2 from the germline V gene are SEHNR and FQNEAQ (reference sequence). This CDR3 has 13 amino acids. As DNA, the CDR3 is TGTGCCAGCAGCCCGAGGGGGGGAGAGACCCAGTACTTC. Amino acid sequence: CASSPRGGETQYF.

The chain combines TRBV6-1 with TRBJ2-2, with D perhaps TRBD1 (6 bases). Germline CDR1 reads MNHNS; CDR2 reads SASEGT. V shed 4 bases and J shed 3 bases, with 18 bases lying between them. This CDR3 comprises 17 residues. The CDR3: CASSAYLRGTDTGELFF. The CDR3 DNA reads as TGTGCCAGCAGTGCATACCTCAGGGGTACGGACACCGGGGAGCTGTTTTTT.

V usage is TRBV29-1 and J usage is TRBJ2-1; D is perhaps TRBD2 (6 bases). The CDR3 runs to 15 residues. From germline, CDR1 is SQVTM and CDR2 ANQGSEA. V shed 2 bases and J shed 4 bases, with 15 bases lying between them. The CDR3 sequence: CSVESSSDSYNEQFF. The DNA of the CDR3 is TGCAGCGTTGAATCTTCTAGCGACAGTTACAATGAGCAGTTCTTC.

The chain uses TRBV18 and TRBJ1-2; 9 nucleotides align to TRBD1. Germline V lookup: CDR1 KGHSH, CDR2 LQKENI. This CDR3 region has 15 residues. V gave up 5 bases and J gave up 3 bases; unmatched junction bases: 7. CDR3 protein: CASSSRDREDYGYTF. The CDR3 DNA reads as TGTGCCAGCTCATCGCGGGACAGGGAGGACTATGGCTACACCTTC.

The rearrangement links TRBV5-1 to TRBJ2-1; 13 bases align to TRBD2. Germline lookup yields CDR1 SGHRS and CDR2 YFSETQ. This CDR3 spans 15 amino acids. The ends lost 4 bases at V and 9 bases at J; junction bases unmatched: 7. The CDR3 spells CASSTGLAGAVEQFF. The CDR3 region has the DNA TGCGCCAGCAGCACCGGACTAGCGGGAGCAGTTGAGCAGTTCTTC.

The rearrangement uses TRBV30 and TRBJ2-3; D may be TRBD1 (6 bases). The V gene's germline CDR1 is GTSNPN and CDR2 SVGIG (reference sequence). The CDR3 sequence is 15 residues long. Trimming left V 4 bases short and J 2 bases short, with 16 bases between. The CDR3 DNA is TGTGCCTGGAAATTTCCCGGACAGTCCACAGATACGCAGTATTTT. It codes for CAWKFPGQSTDTQYF.

This chain uses TRBV9 with TRBJ1-2, with D maybe TRBD1 (5 bases). CDR3 size: 13 residues. Germline-derived CDR1 and CDR2 are SGDLS and YYNGEE. V gave up 4 bases and J gave up 4 bases, with 11 bases separating them. The chain's CDR3 is CASSPRQPYGYTF. As DNA, the CDR3 is TGTGCCAGCAGCCCTAGACAGCCCTATGGCTACACCTTC.

The CDR3 bases are TGCGCCAGCAGCTTGGCCAGGGACGAGCAGTACTTC. The encoded protein is CASSLARDEQYF. The chain uses TRBV5-1 and TRBJ2-7; D is perhaps TRBD1 (5 bases). V gave up 0 bases and J gave up 5 bases, with 6 bases separating them. The CDR3 is 12 residues long. From germline, CDR1 is SGHRS and CDR2 YFSETQ.

V usage is TRBV5-1 and J usage is TRBJ1-1; tentatively, D is TRBD1 (6 bases). Germline loops: CDR1 SGHRS, CDR2 YFSETQ. The V gene lost 0 bases and the J gene lost 6 bases, with 18 bases spanning the gap. The CDR3 has 16 amino acids. The CDR3 DNA reads as TGCGCCAGCAGCTTGGGTCCCCTTTCAGGGGTACCTGAAGCTTTCTTT. Protein sequence: CASSLGPLSGVPEAFF.

V and J are TRBV30 and TRBJ1-1, with 7 bases that match TRBD1. J was trimmed by 1 base and V by 8 bases; bases with no gene match: 7. Germline CDR1 and CDR2: GTSNPN and SVGIG (reference sequence). The CDR3 has 13 amino acids. Here the CDR3 reads CAGLTGPNTEAFF. The CDR3 DNA reads as TGTGCCGGTTTGACAGGGCCGAACACTGAAGCTTTCTTT.

V usage is TRBV29-1 and J usage is TRBJ1-1; the match to TRBD1 covers 9 bases. V lost 6 bases and J lost 0; bases outside the gene matches: 11. The CDR3 covers 16 residues. Germline-derived CDR1 and CDR2 are SQVTM and ANQGSEA. CDR3 region: CSVTPGQGPMNTEAFF. The CDR3 nucleotides read TGCAGCGTCACACCGGGACAGGGACCTATGAACACTGAAGCTTTCTTT.

This chain connects TRBV10-3 to TRBJ2-7, with 11 bases aligning to TRBD2. The germline V gene encodes CDR1 ENHRY and CDR2 SYGVKD. After removal of 4 bases from V and 0 bases from J, the junction contained 5 bases not matched to a gene. The CDR3 is 16 amino acids. The chain's CDR3 is CAISGGLAENSYEQYF. As DNA, the CDR3 is TGTGCCATCAGTGGGGGACTAGCGGAAAACTCCTACGAGCAGTACTTC.

The genes are TRBV27 and TRBJ2-7, with 11 bases fitting TRBD2. The germline CDR1 and CDR2 sequences are MNHEY and SMNVEV (reference sequence). The CDR3 totals 15 residues. Trimming took 10 bases from V and 1 from J; bases not matched to a gene: 9. The CDR3 nucleotides read TGTGCCACCGGAGGGGGGACTAGCGGATCCTACGAGCAGTACTTC. This codes for CATGGGTSGSYEQYF.

This chain uses TRBV5-1 with TRBJ2-7; a weak D match, TRBD2 (6 bases). The CDR3 extends over 16 amino acids. Trimming shortened V by 4 bases and J by 2 bases, and 19 bases separated the two germline ends. Germline CDR1 SGHRS, CDR2 YFSETQ. The DNA of the CDR3 is TGCGCCAGCAGCGTGGGAGGATCTGTAGGGGCCTACGAGCAGTACTTC. It translates to CASSVGGSVGAYEQYF.

CDR3 nucleotide sequence: TGTGCCTGGAGTTCCAACTACGAGCAGTACTTC. Translation gives CAWSSNYEQYF. The chain uses TRBV30 and TRBJ2-7; D is uncertain. V shed 2 bases and J shed 3 bases, with 5 bases lying between them. In germline, CDR1 is GTSNPN, CDR2 SVGIG (reference sequence). The CDR3 totals 11 residues. Full variable domain (remainder filled in from reference TRBV30 and TRBJ2-7): SQTIHQWPATLVQPVGSPLSLECTVEGTSNPNLYWYRQAAGRGLQLLFYSVGIGQISSEVPQNLSASRPQDRQFILSSKKLLLSDSGFYLCAWSSNYEQYFGPGTRLTVT.